Listed below are T cell receptor beta chains from one sample, sequenced in a study of shared clonotypes between healthy human individuals. Using immunoSEQ multiplex PCR, the repertoire was profiled, and TCRdb retains in-frame clones only, with some absent. The table has 550,000 to 750,000 clones, 92% seen once. Sequencing was performed on naive CD8+ T cells sorted from blood. The origin of the receptors is a man aged 30 to 39 in good health. The CDR3 runs from the conserved cysteine through the conserved F or W. D genes are given only for firm matches. The size field is filled for only some rows; it gives once, few, many or a size class.

NA	NA	TRBV19	TRBJ2-7	CASSIGLFYEQYF	TGTGCCAGTAGTATTGGACTGTTCTACGAGCAGTACTTC
NA	NA	TRBV4-1	TRBJ2-3	CASSQAPGPDTQYF	TGCGCCAGCAGCCAAGCCCCAGGCCCAGATACGCAGTATTTT
NA	NA	TRBV29-1	TRBJ2-1	CSVDRSYNEQFF	TGCAGCGTTGACAGATCCTACAATGAGCAGTTCTTC
NA	NA	TRBV7-2	TRBJ1-5	CASSLLSRQNSNQPQHF	TGTGCCAGCAGCTTACTCTCGAGACAGAATAGCAATCAGCCCCAGCATTTT
NA	NA	TRBV11-3	TRBJ1-1	CASSPIGETEAFF	TGTGCCAGCAGCCCGATCGGGGAGACTGAAGCTTTCTTT
NA	NA	TRBV4-2	TRBJ2-1	CASSQDPSSYNEQFF	TGTGCCAGCAGCCAAGACCCGAGCTCCTACAATGAGCAGTTCTTC
NA	NA	TRBV6-5	TRBJ1-2	CASRSGTIGGYTF	TGTGCCAGCAGGTCCGGGACCATAGGCGGCTACACCTTC
TRBD2	NA	TRBV6-5	TRBJ2-7	CASSYLAGASYEQYF	TGTGCCAGCAGTTACCTAGCGGGAGCGTCCTACGAGCAGTACTTC
TRBD2	NA	TRBV7-9	TRBJ2-1	CASKGLAGAWEQFF	TGTGCCAGCAAGGGACTAGCGGGAGCATGGGAGCAGTTCTTC
NA	NA	TRBV7-9	TRBJ2-7	CASSHPLRNEQYF	TGTGCCAGCAGCCATCCCCTAAGGAACGAGCAGTACTTC
NA	few	TRBV4-1	TRBJ2-2	CASSQGNTGELFF	TGCGCCAGCAGCCAGGGGAACACCGGGGAGCTGTTTTTT
NA	NA	TRBV5-1	TRBJ2-7	CASSLWGDEQYF	TGCGCCAGCAGCTTGTGGGGGGACGAGCAGTACTTC
NA	once	TRBV4-1	TRBJ1-5	CASSQEDQPQHF	TGCGCCAGCAGCCAAGAGGATCAGCCCCAGCATTTT
NA	NA	TRBV4-3	TRBJ1-1	CASSQDTNTEAFF	TGCGCCAGCAGCCAAGATACTAACACTGAAGCTTTCTTT
NA	NA	TRBV2	TRBJ2-7	CASSEDPGGHEQYF	TGTGCCAGCAGTGAAGATCCCGGCGGGCACGAGCAGTACTTC
NA	NA	TRBV27	TRBJ2-4	CASSFGPDPNPPLYF	TGTGCCAGCAGTTTTGGGCCGGACCCCAACCCTCCGTTGTACTTC
NA	NA	TRBV7-9	TRBJ2-3	CASSLPLGDTDTQYF	TGTGCCAGCAGCTTACCCCTAGGGGACACAGATACGCAGTATTTT
NA	NA	TRBV2	TRBJ1-2	CASNTYGYTF	TGTGCCAGCAACACCTATGGCTACACCTTC
NA	NA	TRBV7-9	TRBJ1-2	CASSLGRQDQGYTF	TGTGCCAGCAGCTTGGGACGACAGGACCAGGGCTACACCTTC
TRBD1	NA	TRBV5-1	TRBJ2-7	CASSSGQGLYEQYF	TGCGCCAGCAGCTCGGGACAGGGCCTCTACGAGCAGTACTTC
NA	NA	TRBV5-4	TRBJ2-7	CASRVRGAYEQYF	TGTGCCAGCAGGGTGAGGGGGGCCTACGAGCAGTACTTC
NA	NA	TRBV4-1	TRBJ2-7	CASSSSYGYTYEQYF	TGCGCCAGCAGCTCAAGCTACGGGTACACCTACGAGCAGTACTTC
NA	few	TRBV7-9	TRBJ1-5	CASSPQGWDQPQHF	TGTGCCAGCAGCCCTCAAGGATGGGATCAGCCCCAGCATTTT
TRBD2	few	TRBV7-9	TRBJ2-1	CASSLGLAGYNEQFF	TGTGCCAGCAGCTTAGGACTAGCGGGTTACAATGAGCAGTTCTTC
NA	NA	TRBV28	TRBJ2-3	CASTHPRDTNTDTQYF	TGTGCCAGCACCCATCCCCGGGACACTAACACAGATACGCAGTATTTT
NA	NA	TRBV29-1	TRBJ2-1	CSVPDRYNEQFF	TGCAGCGTTCCGGACAGATACAATGAGCAGTTCTTC
TRBD2	NA	TRBV9	TRBJ2-3	CASSTGLADSTDTQYF	TGTGCCAGCAGCACGGGACTAGCGGATAGCACAGATACGCAGTATTTT
NA	NA	TRBV5-1	TRBJ1-5	CASSLAGQDNQPQHF	TGCGCCAGCAGCTTGGCGGGCCAGGATAATCAGCCCCAGCATTTT